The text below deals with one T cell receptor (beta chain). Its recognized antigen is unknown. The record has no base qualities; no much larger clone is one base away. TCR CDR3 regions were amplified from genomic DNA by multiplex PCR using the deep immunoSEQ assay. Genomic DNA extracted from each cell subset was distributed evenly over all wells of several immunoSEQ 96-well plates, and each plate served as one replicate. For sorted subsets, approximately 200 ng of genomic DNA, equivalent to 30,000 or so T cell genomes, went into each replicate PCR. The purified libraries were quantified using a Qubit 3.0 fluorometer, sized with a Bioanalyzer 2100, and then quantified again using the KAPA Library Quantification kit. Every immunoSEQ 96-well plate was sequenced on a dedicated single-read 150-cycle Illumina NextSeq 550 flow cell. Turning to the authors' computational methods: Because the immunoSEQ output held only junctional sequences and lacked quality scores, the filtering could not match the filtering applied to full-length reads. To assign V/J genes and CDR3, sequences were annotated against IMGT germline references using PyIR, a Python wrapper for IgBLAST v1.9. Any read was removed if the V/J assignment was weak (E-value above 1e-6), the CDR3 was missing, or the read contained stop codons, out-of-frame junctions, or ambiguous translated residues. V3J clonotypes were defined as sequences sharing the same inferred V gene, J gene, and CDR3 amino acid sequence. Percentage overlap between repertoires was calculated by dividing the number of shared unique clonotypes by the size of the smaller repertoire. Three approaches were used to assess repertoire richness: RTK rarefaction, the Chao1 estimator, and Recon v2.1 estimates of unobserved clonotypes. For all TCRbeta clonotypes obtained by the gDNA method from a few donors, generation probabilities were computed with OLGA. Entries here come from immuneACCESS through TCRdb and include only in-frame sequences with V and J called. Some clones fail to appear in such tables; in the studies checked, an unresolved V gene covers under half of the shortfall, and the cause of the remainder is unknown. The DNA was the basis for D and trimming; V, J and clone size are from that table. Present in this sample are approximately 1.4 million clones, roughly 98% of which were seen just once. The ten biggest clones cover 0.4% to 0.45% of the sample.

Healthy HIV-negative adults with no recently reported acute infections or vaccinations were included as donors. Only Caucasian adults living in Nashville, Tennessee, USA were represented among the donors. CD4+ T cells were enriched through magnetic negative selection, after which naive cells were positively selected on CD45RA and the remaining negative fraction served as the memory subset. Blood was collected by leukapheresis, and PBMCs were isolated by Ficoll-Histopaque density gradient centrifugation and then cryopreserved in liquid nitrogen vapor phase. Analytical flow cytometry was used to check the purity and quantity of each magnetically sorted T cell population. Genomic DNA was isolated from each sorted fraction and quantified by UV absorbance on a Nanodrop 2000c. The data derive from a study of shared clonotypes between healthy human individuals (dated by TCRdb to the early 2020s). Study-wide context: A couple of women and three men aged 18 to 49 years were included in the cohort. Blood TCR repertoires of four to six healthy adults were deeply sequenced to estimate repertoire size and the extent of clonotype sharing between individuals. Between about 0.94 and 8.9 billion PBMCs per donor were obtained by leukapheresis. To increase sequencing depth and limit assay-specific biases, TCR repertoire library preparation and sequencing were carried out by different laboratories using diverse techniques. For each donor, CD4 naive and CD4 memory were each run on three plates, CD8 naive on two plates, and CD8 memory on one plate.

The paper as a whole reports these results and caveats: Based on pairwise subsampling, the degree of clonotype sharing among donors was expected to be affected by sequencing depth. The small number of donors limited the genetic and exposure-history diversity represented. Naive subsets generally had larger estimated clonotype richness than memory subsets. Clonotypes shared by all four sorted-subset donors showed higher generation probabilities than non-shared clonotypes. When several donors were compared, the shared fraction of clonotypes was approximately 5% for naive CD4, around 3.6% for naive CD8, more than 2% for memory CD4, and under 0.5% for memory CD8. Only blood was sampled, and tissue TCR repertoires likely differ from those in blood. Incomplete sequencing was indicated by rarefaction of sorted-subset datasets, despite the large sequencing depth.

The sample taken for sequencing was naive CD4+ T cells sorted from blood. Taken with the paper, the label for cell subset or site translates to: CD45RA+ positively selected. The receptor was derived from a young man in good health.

Read as DNA, the sequence is TGTGCCAGCAGCCCCCCGGAAGGGTTTGAGACCCAGTACTTC. Its coded protein is CASSPPEGFETQYF. The V and J genes are TRBV7-9 and TRBJ2-5; the D gene lacks a confident call. Its CDR3 holds 14 amino acids, cysteine through phenylalanine. Only the CDR3 region is kept as DNA, spanning 42 bases read in frame from base 1. V loses 5 bases of germline sequence and J loses 5 bases, and the interval between the two ends is 15 bases. Sequences SEHNR (CDR1) and FQNEAQ (CDR2) are obtained from the germline V gene (reference sequence).